The rows below give T cell receptor beta chains drawn from one sample of a study of blood T cells in healthy people across ages. TCRdb redid the calling of the 5' RACE reads with MiXCR, one entry per CDR3 protein. The data contain around 1.7 million distinct CDR3 sequences, approximately 28% of them seen just once; the ten biggest clones take up 7.7%. The sequencing input was blood. Every receptor here comes from a woman aged 25 to 39 in good health. The CDR3 runs from the conserved cysteine through the conserved F or W. The order of the fields is CDR3 DNA, CDR3 protein, clone size, D gene, V gene, J gene. A D gene is named only where the DNA matches it firmly. Clone size is stated in some rows and not others, as once, few, many or a class when expanded.

TGTGCCAGCAGCTTGGGGGGACCTGAGCAGTTCTTC	CASSLGGPEQFF	many	.	TRBV5-5	TRBJ2-1
TGTGCCAGCAGCTTAGCAACGCGCTCCTACGAGCAGTACTTC	CASSLATRSYEQYF	.	.	TRBV7-6	TRBJ2-7
TGTGCCAGCAGTTACATGGGACAGGGGGCTGAAGGCTACACCTTC	CASSYMGQGAEGYTF	.	TRBD1	TRBV6-6	TRBJ1-2
TGTGCCTGGTCGAGGAGCGGGGGGTTTAATGAGCAGTTCTTC	CAWSRSGGFNEQFF	.	TRBD2	TRBV30	TRBJ2-1
TGTGCCAGCAGTTTAGGCGGGAGCTCCTATAATTCACCCCTCCACTTT	CASSLGGSSYNSPLHF	.	.	TRBV28	TRBJ1-6
TGTGCCAGCAGTTTAAACAGGGACTTCTATGGCTACACCTTC	CASSLNRDFYGYTF	many	.	TRBV12-3/TRBV12-4	TRBJ1-2
TGTGCCAGCAGCCAAACCAGGGGGACACTAAACTCTGGGGCCAACGTCCTGACTTTC	CASSQTRGTLNSGANVLTF	.	TRBD1	TRBV3-1	TRBJ2-6
TGCAGCTTGCCGGGACAGTCCACAGATACGCAGTATTTT	CSLPGQSTDTQYF	many	TRBD1	TRBV29-1	TRBJ2-3
TGCAGTGCCCTCGCCCCGGGGCGGACCACGAACACCGGGGAGCTGTTTTTT	CSALAPGRTTNTGELFF	few	.	TRBV20-1	TRBJ2-2
TGTGCCAGCAGCTTAGACCGACAGGTGCGGCATTCACCCCTCCACTTT	CASSLDRQVRHSPLHF	.	.	TRBV11-2	TRBJ1-6
TGCAGTGCCCCAAAACCCCTAGCGGGCAATGAGCAGTTCTTC	CSAPKPLAGNEQFF	.	TRBD2	TRBV20-1	TRBJ2-1
TGTGCCAGCAGTGACAGGGGCCCTACTGAAGCTTTCTTT	CASSDRGPTEAFF	.	TRBD1	TRBV6-2/TRBV6-3	TRBJ1-1
TGCGCCAGCAGCCAAGGAAGTCGCAGGAACCCTTCACCCCTCCACTTT	CASSQGSRRNPSPLHF	few	.	TRBV4-3	TRBJ1-6
TGCAGCGTTGAAGAGGGGAATGACTCCTACGAGCAGTACTTC	CSVEEGNDSYEQYF	.	.	TRBV29-1	TRBJ2-7
TGTGCCAGCAGTTACATGGGACAGGGTCATGGCTACACCTTC	CASSYMGQGHGYTF	.	TRBD1	TRBV6-6	TRBJ1-2
TGTGCCAGCAGCCGTTCGGTGCACTCTAGCACAGATACGCAGTATTTT	CASSRSVHSSTDTQYF	few	.	TRBV3-1	TRBJ2-3
TGCAGTGCTAACCGGGACAGGGGCCTCTCCGAGCAGTACTTC	CSANRDRGLSEQYF	.	TRBD1	TRBV20-1	TRBJ2-7
TGCAGTGCTAGAGACCCACTAACAGGGAGGAATGAGCAGTTCTTC	CSARDPLTGRNEQFF	.	.	TRBV20-1	TRBJ2-1
TGTGCCAGCAGCCAAGAGGAAGGGGGGGCGGCGTACTTC	CASSQEEGGAAYF	.	.	TRBV3-1	TRBJ2-5
TGCAGTGCTAGAGATCCGCGGACTAGCGGGAGTGAGACCCAGTACTTC	CSARDPRTSGSETQYF	.	TRBD2	TRBV20-1	TRBJ2-5
TGTGCCAGCAGCGCGCAGACCGGGACAGGGTTAGGCTACACCTTC	CASSAQTGTGLGYTF	few	TRBD1	TRBV9	TRBJ1-2
TGCGCCAGCAGCCCGGACGCGAGCTCCTATAATTCACCCCTCCACTTT	CASSPDASSYNSPLHF	many	.	TRBV5-1	TRBJ1-6
TGTGCCTGGAGTACAGGGGATCGGCAGCCCCAGCATTTT	CAWSTGDRQPQHF	few	TRBD1	TRBV30	TRBJ1-5
TGCGCCAGCCTCTCAATCTCCCCTAATTCACCCCTCCACTTT	CASLSISPNSPLHF	.	.	TRBV10-1	TRBJ1-6
TGTGCCAGCTCACCGGGCAGGGATGGCGTGGAGACCCAGTACTTC	CASSPGRDGVETQYF	.	.	TRBV18	TRBJ2-5
TGTGCCATCAGCGAGACAGGGGGTGATGAAAAACTGTTTTTT	CAISETGGDEKLFF	few	TRBD1	TRBV10-3	TRBJ1-4
TGTGCCAGCAGCTTCTCAACCGCCCGGGGGGGAGGAGAGCAGTACTTC	CASSFSTARGGGEQYF	.	TRBD2	TRBV7-2	TRBJ2-7
TGTGCCAGCAGCTTCAACCTTTTCCAAGAGACCCAGTACTTC	CASSFNLFQETQYF	.	.	TRBV5-6	TRBJ2-5
TGTGCCAGCAGTTCACGAGGGGGGCAGCTAGTAGCTTTCTTT	CASSSRGGQLVAFF	.	.	TRBV28	TRBJ1-1
TGCGCCAGCAGCTTGGGGTTCGGGACCCAAGAGACCCAGTACTTC	CASSLGFGTQETQYF	.	.	TRBV5-1	TRBJ2-5
TGTGCCAGCAGCTCAAACAGTCCCGCCTACGAGCAGTACTTC	CASSSNSPAYEQYF	.	.	TRBV11-2	TRBJ2-7
TGCAGTGCCCCAAGAGGGGGTAATGAAAAACTGTTTTTT	CSAPRGGNEKLFF	few	.	TRBV20-1	TRBJ1-4
TGTGCCAGCAGTTTCAGGGAGCACTATGGCTACACCTTC	CASSFREHYGYTF	.	.	TRBV12-3/TRBV12-4	TRBJ1-2
TGTGCCAGCAGCCCAGTGGGGGGCATTGCAGATACGCAGTATTTT	CASSPVGGIADTQYF	.	.	TRBV9	TRBJ2-3
TGTGCCAGCAGCTTAGCGGCCCGACCGAACACCGGGGAGCTGTTTTTT	CASSLAARPNTGELFF	few	.	TRBV7-8	TRBJ2-2
TGTGCCAGCCAGGGACAGGGAAACTACGAGCAGTACTTC	CASQGQGNYEQYF	many	TRBD1	TRBV6-2/TRBV6-3	TRBJ2-7
TGTGCCAGCGATAACAGGGCACGAGCAAATCAGCCCCAGCATTTT	CASDNRARANQPQHF	.	.	TRBV6-2/TRBV6-3	TRBJ1-5
TGTGCCAGCAGTTCTCCTAGGGACCAATACAATGAGCAGTTCTTC	CASSSPRDQYNEQFF	.	.	TRBV28	TRBJ2-1
TGTGCCAGCGTGGAGGGGTGGGCAGATACGCAGTATTTT	CASVEGWADTQYF	few	.	TRBV2	TRBJ2-3
TGCGCCAGCAGCTTGGGAATGGGGGTGGATGGCTACACCTTC	CASSLGMGVDGYTF	few	.	TRBV5-1	TRBJ1-2
TGTGCCAGCAGTCGGGACAGCCCACTGAACACTGAAGCTTTCTTT	CASSRDSPLNTEAFF	.	TRBD1	TRBV6-5	TRBJ1-1
TGCGCCAGCAGCTTCGATGCGGGGGTTAATGAAAAACTGTTTTTT	CASSFDAGVNEKLFF	few	.	TRBV5-1	TRBJ1-4
TGTGCCATCAGTGAGTCTGGGGGAGGGCAGTTCTTC	CAISESGGGQFF	few	.	TRBV10-3	TRBJ2-1